The clone carrying this T cell receptor (beta chain) was counted at least ten times. This specimen belongs to a study of T cells in Graves' hyperthyroidism and ophthalmopathy. RNA transcripts provided the source from which TCR beta CDR3 regions were amplified. First-round RT-PCR targeting the TCR CDR3 was performed with the HTBI primer set. TCRdb passed the multiplex PCR reads through MiXCR, listing each CDR3 protein once. Of 750,000 to 950,000 distinct CDR3 sequences in the sample, 35% to 40% are singletons; the top ten hold approximately 8.7%. For the diagnoses, clinical symptoms, serum thyroxine and TRAb, thyroid ultrasound and orbital computed tomography were used. Germline assignment: CDR1 SEHNR and CDR2 FQNEAQ (reference sequence). Trimming pared 3 bases from V and 6 bases from J, leaving 6 bases between. This CDR3 is built from 12 residues.

Sequencing used blood. The TCR comes from a man between 18 and 35 years old with Graves' hyperthyroidism. V usage is TRBV7-9 and J usage is TRBJ1-3; D is undetermined. In DNA form, the CDR3 reads TGTGCCAGCAGCTTGAAGATAAACACCATATATTTT. Amino acids: CASSLKINTIYF.